This record concerns one T cell receptor (beta chain) sequence. Germline CDR1 and CDR2: LGHNA and YSLEER. Trimming left V 0 bases short and J 11 bases short, with 21 bases between. The CDR3 totals 16 residues. Original methodology: Quantification of nucleated cells was approximated via reference gene primer amplification. The data were produced by immunoSEQ multiplex PCR, yet TCRdb's version contains in-frame clones alone and is incomplete. The D gene and trimming were derived from the DNA, and the V and J assignments and clone size from that table. The table records fewer than 500,000 clones, 88% of them present only once. These data belong to a study of blood T cell repertoires in COVID-19. The wider study: Sources were T cells, B-cell-depleted T cells, or PBMCs; the material itself was cDNA or gDNA.

Those enrolled, adults aged about 18 to 89 years, came from 24 US areas. Participants' reported clinical history set cohort assignment. This sequence originates from a woman in her twenties or thirties with acute COVID-19. This chain joins TRBV4-3 and TRBJ2-3, with a weak D call TRBD1 (6 bases). Sequenced sample: PBMCs or T cells enriched from blood (not recorded which). This CDR3 reads CASSQDTGTRLGGQYF. The CDR3 coding sequence is TGCGCCAGCAGCCAAGATACCGGGACAAGGTTAGGGGGGCAGTATTTT.